This T cell receptor beta chain is drawn from a study of T cell responses to AZD1222 COVID-19 vaccine. Overall study findings and caveats: With dominance at 160-218 and 743-854, vaccine-associated CD4 TCRs spanned spike. Spike-specific TCR breadth and depth grew following two AZD1222 doses. White British ancestry dominated among donors, who included more females, and clonal diversity was possibly underestimated.

This clone occurred once. What it recognizes is unknown. TCRdb's table, derived via immunoSEQ multiplex PCR, lists solely in-frame clones and lacks some. The sample contains roughly 100,000 clones, 88% of which appear only once. The sample consisted of peripheral blood, taken on day 0 of AZD1222 vaccination. The TCR was taken from an adult in good health.

The CDR3 sequence: CASSNTREDEKLFF. CDR3 DNA sequence: TGTGCCAGCAGCAACACCCGGGAGGATGAAAAACTGTTTTTT. The V call is TRBV6-5, the J call TRBJ1-4; D ambiguous. Per germline, CDR1 MNHEY and CDR2 SVGAGI. The CDR3 has 14 residues. The V gene lost 6 bases and the J gene lost 6 bases, with 14 bases spanning the gap.